Below are 21 T cell receptor beta chains sequenced from a single sample in a study of blood T cell repertoires in COVID-19. Clones were read by immunoSEQ multiplex PCR, and TCRdb kept only the in-frame ones, dropping some. This table has 110,000 or so clones, around 85% appearing once. Specimen: peripheral blood. These receptors were taken from a middle-aged man with acute or convalescent COVID-19.

The V and J genes are TRBV27 and TRBJ1-1, with a weak D call TRBD1 (6 bases). This CDR3 comprises 19 residues. CDR1 is MNHEY, CDR2 SMNVEV, per germline (reference sequence). Trimming left V 2 bases short and J 0 bases short, with 22 bases between. The chain's CDR3 is CASSLGPLVSGQLNTEAFF. The CDR3 nucleotides read TGTGCCAGCAGTTTAGGACCGTTAGTATCCGGACAGTTGAACACTGAAGCTTTCTTT.

This clone was seen a few times. This chain links TRBV5-1 with TRBJ2-2; 7 bases are a match to TRBD1. The CDR3 extends over 15 amino acids. V was pared by 4 bases and J by 4 bases, with 7 bases of the junction left unmatched. CDR1 is SGHRS, CDR2 YFSETQ, per germline. CDR3 bases: TGCGCCAGCAGCCCGAGGACAGGCTCCACCGGGGAGCTGTTTTTT. Translating it yields CASSPRTGSTGELFF.

The chain employs TRBV19 and TRBJ1-2; D ambiguous. Germline CDR1 LNHDA, CDR2 SQIVND (reference sequence). The V gene lost 6 bases and the J gene lost 4 bases, with 9 bases spanning the gap. CDR3 length: 12 amino acids. In DNA, the CDR3 is TGTGCCAGTAGCCTGGCGGTCTATGGCTACACCTTC. Encoded protein: CASSLAVYGYTF.

This clone was detected only a few times. As DNA, the CDR3 is TGCAGCGTTGGGGTAGGGGTGAACACTGAAGCTTTCTTT. The encoded protein is CSVGVGVNTEAFF. The V gene is TRBV29-1, the J gene TRBJ1-1; tentative D call: TRBD1 (5 bases). The CDR3 consists of 13 residues. Germline V gene data show CDR1 as SQVTM and CDR2 as ANQGSEA. V lost 4 bases, J lost 0 bases, and 9 bases lay in between.

The V gene is TRBV12-3 or TRBV12-4, the J gene TRBJ1-2; 7 bases align to TRBD1. V gave up 8 bases and J gave up 4 bases; unmatched junction bases: 4. This CDR3 contains 12 residues. CDR3 loop: CASLGTVYGYTF. As DNA, the CDR3 is TGTGCCAGCCTCGGGACAGTCTATGGCTACACCTTC.

This chain links TRBV6-5 with TRBJ1-2; TRBD1 agrees at 7 bases. Germline trimming cut 4 bases from V and 11 bases from J; bases unmatched to any gene: 16. In germline, CDR1 is MNHEY, CDR2 SVGAGI. The CDR3 runs 15 residues. CDR3 amino acids: CASSSRQGNLFWYTF. CDR3 in DNA: TGTGCCAGCAGTTCCAGACAGGGTAACCTCTTTTGGTACACCTTC.

This clone came up once. The chain is built from TRBV28 and TRBJ1-3; TRBD1 agrees at 8 bases. Germline trimming cut 4 bases from V and 8 bases from J; bases unmatched to any gene: 10. The CDR3 contains 15 residues. Germline V gene lookup returns CDR1 MDHEN and CDR2 SYDVKM. The CDR3 coding sequence is TGTGCCAGCAGTTCGCGCCAGGGGGCAGGGGACACCATATATTTT. As protein: CASSSRQGAGDTIYF.

This chain connects TRBV11-2 to TRBJ1-4, with a tentative D call TRBD1 (6 bases). CDR1 is SGHAT and CDR2 is FQNNGV in the germline V gene. CDR3 size: 15 residues. Trimming took 5 bases from V and 2 from J, leaving 12 bases between them. As DNA, the CDR3 is TGTGCCAGCAGCGGAAACAGGGTGACTAATGAAAAACTGTTTTTT. As protein: CASSGNRVTNEKLFF.

A note on this clone: Other DNA sequences within the sample encode an identical CDR3. The chain recombines TRBV24-1 with TRBJ1-1, with 9 bases fitting TRBD1. This CDR3 has 15 residues. Germline V lookup: CDR1 KGHDR, CDR2 SFDVKD. Losses at the gene ends were 2 bases for V and 2 bases for J; bases not matched to a gene: 2. The CDR3 DNA reads TGTGCCACCAGTGATTCCACAGGGGGCAACACTGAAGCTTTCTTT. This gives the protein CATSDSTGGNTEAFF.

This clone was detected a few times. This chain uses TRBV10-1 with TRBJ2-1; 11 positions match TRBD2. CDR1 and CDR2 from the germline V gene are WNHNN and SYGVQD (reference sequence). This CDR3 is built from 15 residues. After removal of 8 bases from V and 8 bases from J, the junction contained 11 bases not matched to a gene. The CDR3 loop is CASGIAGGRSDEQFF. The CDR3 DNA reads as TGCGCCAGCGGGATAGCGGGGGGGCGATCAGATGAGCAGTTCTTC.

The chain links TRBV5-6 to TRBJ1-6, with D perhaps TRBD1 (6 bases). The V end lost 0 bases, the J end lost 8 bases, and 9 bases lay between the germline ends. CDR3 size: 14 residues. Germline-derived CDR1 and CDR2 are SGHDT and YYEEEE. CDR3 in amino acids: CASSLAGQHSPLHF. The CDR3 DNA sequence: TGTGCCAGCAGCTTGGCGGGACAACATTCACCCCTCCACTTT.

The chain is built from TRBV9 and TRBJ2-2; TRBD2 matches at 13 bases. V gave up 2 bases and J gave up 1 base; unmatched junction bases: 5. The CDR3 consists of 18 residues. Germline loops: CDR1 SGDLS, CDR2 YYNGEE. CDR3 residues: CASSVPTSGGKNTGELFF. The DNA of the CDR3 is TGTGCCAGCAGCGTCCCGACTAGCGGGGGGAAGAACACCGGGGAGCTGTTTTTT.

The chain links TRBV6-5 to TRBJ1-6, with 9 bases lining up with TRBD1. The CDR3 is 14 amino acids. CDR1 is MNHEY and CDR2 is SVGAGI in the germline V gene. J gave up 8 bases and V 6 bases, and 5 bases lay outside the gene matches. The CDR3 region has the DNA TGTGCCAGCAGCCCGGGACAGGGTTATTCACCCCTCCACTTT. It encodes CASSPGQGYSPLHF.

This clone was seen only a few times. The J gene is TRBJ2-2, the V gene TRBV14; a weak D match, TRBD2 (5 bases). Germline V lookup: CDR1 SGHDN, CDR2 FVKESK. This CDR3 is built from 14 residues. Trimming shortened V by 6 bases and J by 10 bases, and 18 bases separated the two germline ends. The CDR3, as DNA: TGTGCCAGCAGTAAATTTTCGGCCGGGAAGGAGCTGTTTTTT. Protein sequence: CASSKFSAGKELFF.

The chain recombines TRBV2 with TRBJ1-2; D gene uncertain. This CDR3 comprises 12 residues. With 5 bases removed from V and 5 bases from J, the gap between germline ends came to 9 bases. Germline V lookup: CDR1 SNHLY, CDR2 FYNNEI. The CDR3 sequence: CASSPERYGYTF. CDR3 DNA: TGTGCCAGCAGTCCAGAAAGATATGGCTACACCTTC.

V is TRBV2 and J is TRBJ1-6; weak D call: TRBD1 (5 bases). Germline assignment: CDR1 SNHLY and CDR2 FYNNEI. With 6 bases removed from V and 11 bases from J, the gap between germline ends came to 11 bases. There are 12 residues in the CDR3. CDR3 DNA: TGTGCCAGCAGATCAGGGTCTGCACCCCTCCACTTT. Protein product: CASRSGSAPLHF.

This clone was recorded a few times. This chain links TRBV30 with TRBJ1-2, with TRBD1 matching over 9 bases. The germline CDR1 and CDR2 sequences are GTSNPN and SVGIG (reference sequence). V lost 1 base and J lost 5; bases outside the gene matches: 2. The CDR3 is made up of 13 amino acids. CDR3 loop: CAWSAGQGYGYTF. The CDR3 nucleotides are TGTGCCTGGAGTGCCGGACAGGGGTATGGCTACACCTTC.

The chain recombines TRBV30 with TRBJ1-2, with D unclear. Deletions cut 2 bases from V and 1 base from J, with 11 bases between. Germline CDR1 reads GTSNPN; CDR2 reads SVGIG (reference sequence). This CDR3 is 14 amino acids long. CDR3 residues: CAWSLLTSNYGYTF. DNA of the CDR3: TGTGCCTGGAGTTTATTGACAAGTAACTATGGCTACACCTTC.

V gene TRBV28 combines with J gene TRBJ2-7, with 7 bases identical to TRBD1. CDR3 length equals 15 residues. Germline values: CDR1 MDHEN, CDR2 SYDVKM. The trim removed 5 bases at V and 5 bases at J, leaving 12 bases unmatched. The CDR3 reads CASSGMDRQWDEQYF. Here the CDR3 DNA reads TGTGCCAGCAGTGGGATGGACAGGCAGTGGGACGAGCAGTACTTC.

The gene calls are TRBV10-1 and TRBJ2-3, with 8 bases aligning to TRBD1. J was trimmed by 1 base and V by 6 bases; bases with no gene match: 6. The germline V gene has CDR1 WNHNN and CDR2 SYGVQD (reference sequence). This CDR3 has 15 amino acids. This CDR3 reads CASSGTGGGTDTQYF. In DNA, the CDR3 is TGCGCCAGCAGCGGGACAGGTGGGGGCACAGATACGCAGTATTTT.

The chain uses TRBV15 and TRBJ1-2; D is undetermined. Looked up from germline, CDR1 is LNHNV and CDR2 is YYDKDF (reference sequence). CDR3 length: 13 amino acids. Trimming removed 1 base at V and 11 bases at J, with 14 bases between. CDR3 region: CATSRGEMERYTF. CDR3 coding DNA: TGTGCCACCAGCAGAGGGGAGATGGAAAGGTACACCTTC.